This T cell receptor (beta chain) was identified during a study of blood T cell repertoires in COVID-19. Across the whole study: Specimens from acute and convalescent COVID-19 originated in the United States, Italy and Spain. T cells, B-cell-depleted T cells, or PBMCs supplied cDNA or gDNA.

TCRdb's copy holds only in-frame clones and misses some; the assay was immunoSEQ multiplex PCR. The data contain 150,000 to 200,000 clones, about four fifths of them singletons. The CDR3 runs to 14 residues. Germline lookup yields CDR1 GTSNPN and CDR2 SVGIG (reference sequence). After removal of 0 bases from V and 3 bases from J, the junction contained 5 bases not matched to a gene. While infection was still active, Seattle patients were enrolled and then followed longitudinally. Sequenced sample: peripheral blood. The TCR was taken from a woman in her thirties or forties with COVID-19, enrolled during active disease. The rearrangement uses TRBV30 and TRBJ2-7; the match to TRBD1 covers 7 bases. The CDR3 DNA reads TGTGCCTGGAGTGTAGGGGACAGCCACTACGAGCAGTACTTC. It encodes CAWSVGDSHYEQYF.